These 5 T cell receptor beta chains came from one sample sequenced in a study of T cells in Graves' hyperthyroidism and ophthalmopathy. TCR beta CDR3 regions were amplified from RNA. First-round RT-PCR of the TCR CDR3 relied on the HTBI primer set. TCRdb called the multiplex PCR reads again in MiXCR, with one record for every CDR3 protein. The repertoire holds nearly 250,000 distinct CDR3 sequences, roughly 17% seen once, with more than 25% in the top ten. The sequenced sample was blood. These receptors were collected from a woman aged 18-29 years with Graves' ophthalmopathy.

This clonotype was recorded many times. The chain joins TRBV2 to TRBJ2-1; D tentatively reads TRBD1 or TRBD2 (7 bases each). Germline assignment: CDR1 SNHLY and CDR2 FYNNEI. The CDR3 is 14 amino acids. V lost 4 bases and J lost 6, with 13 bases in between. For the CDR3, the DNA is TGTGCCAGCAGTGTTCAGGGGGGGTTCAATGAGCAGTTCTTC. This encodes CASSVQGGFNEQFF.

The sample holds many counts of this clonotype. The chain combines TRBV7-2 with TRBJ2-1; 7 bases agree with TRBD2. The CDR3 consists of 18 residues. Germline V gene sequence: CDR1 SGHTA, CDR2 FQGNSA. The V segment lost 2 bases and the J segment 4 bases; nucleotides outside the gene matches: 14. The CDR3 DNA is TGTGCCAGCAGCTTAAAGCCTATAGCGGGCCTGGGGTACAATGAGCAGTTCTTC. This translates into CASSLKPIAGLGYNEQFF.

This clonotype came up many times. The chain recombines TRBV9 with TRBJ2-3; D uncertain. The V end lost 4 bases, the J end lost 5 bases, and 8 bases lay between the germline ends. Per the germline V gene, CDR1 is SGDLS and CDR2 is YYNGEE. This CDR3 is built from 12 residues. In DNA, the CDR3 is TGTGCCAGCAGCACAACCAAAGATACGCAGTATTTT. The encoded protein is CASSTTKDTQYF.

This chain uses TRBV7-2 with TRBJ2-1, with TRBD2 matching 14 bases. This CDR3 region has 16 residues. After removal of 2 bases from V and 8 bases from J, the junction contained 5 bases not matched to a gene. Germline CDR1 and CDR2: SGHTA and FQGNSA. The CDR3 loop is CASSLPRTSGRYEQFF. DNA for the CDR3: TGTGCCAGCAGCTTACCCCGGACTAGCGGGAGGTATGAGCAGTTCTTC. Full variable domain (rest looked up from reference TRBV7-2 and TRBJ2-1): GAGVSQSPSNKVTEKGKDVELRCDPISGHTALYWYRQSLGQGLEFLIYFQGNSAPDKSGLPSDRFSAERTGGSVSTLTIQRTQQEDSAVYLCASSLPRTSGRYEQFFGPGTRLTVL.

This clonotype was detected ten times or more. The chain employs TRBV30 and TRBJ1-1; D not certain. The CDR3 runs 13 residues. Germline V gene lookup returns CDR1 GTSNPN and CDR2 SVGIG (reference sequence). V dropped 3 bases and J dropped 1 base, with 9 bases sitting between them. The CDR3 nucleotides are TGTGCCTGGAGGTCACAGCGGAACACTGAAGCTTTCTTT. Its translation is CAWRSQRNTEAFF.